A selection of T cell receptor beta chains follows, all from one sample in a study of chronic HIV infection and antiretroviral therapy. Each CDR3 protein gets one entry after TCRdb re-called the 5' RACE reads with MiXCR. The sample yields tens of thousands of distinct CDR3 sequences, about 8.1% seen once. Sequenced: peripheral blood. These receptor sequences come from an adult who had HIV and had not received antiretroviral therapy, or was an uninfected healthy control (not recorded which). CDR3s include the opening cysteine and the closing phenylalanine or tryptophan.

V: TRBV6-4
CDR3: CASSDSTGTDTQYF

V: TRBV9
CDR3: CASSEGLAGVNEQFF

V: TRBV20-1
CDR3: CSARVYPSGSRNEQFF

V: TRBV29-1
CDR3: CSVGTTTYEQYF

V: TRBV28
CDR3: CASSLFQREDGEQFF

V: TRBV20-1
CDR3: CSARDTGNNYGYTF

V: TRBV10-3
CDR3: CATMLDSGSGANVLTF

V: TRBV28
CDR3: CASSLRISGANVLTF

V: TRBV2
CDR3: CASLEGQANYGYTF

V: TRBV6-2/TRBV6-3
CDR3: CASRGAKNIQYF

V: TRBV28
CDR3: CASSSSTSGSYNEQFF

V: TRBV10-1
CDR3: CASTLDISGANVLTF

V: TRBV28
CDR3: CASSSPARTDTQYF

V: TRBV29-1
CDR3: CSVTKRFLGADTQYF

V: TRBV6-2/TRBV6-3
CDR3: CASSYVRLEQYF

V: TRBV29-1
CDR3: CSVDEGERGFF

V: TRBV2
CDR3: CASSEDGTADQPQHF

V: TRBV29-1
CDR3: CSGLAGADTQYF

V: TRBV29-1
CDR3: CSVPGQGGAFF

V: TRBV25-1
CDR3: CASSEREDTQYF

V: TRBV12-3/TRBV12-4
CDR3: CASSFVDRVPEQFF

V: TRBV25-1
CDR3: CAVAAASSRYEQYF

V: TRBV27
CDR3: CASSSGQASNQPQHF

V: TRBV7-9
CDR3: CASSLGTSGSSYNEQFF

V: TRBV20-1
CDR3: CSARAGGSLYEQFF

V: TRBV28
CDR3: CASSKGARGYGYTF

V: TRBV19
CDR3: CASSPRGSQGPSGNTIYF

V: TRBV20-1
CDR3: CSATTGYGTEAFF

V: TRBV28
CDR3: CASFSVGQGPTGELFF

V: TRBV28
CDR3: CASSLWSGAYEQYF

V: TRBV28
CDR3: CASSSGTGLPYEQYF

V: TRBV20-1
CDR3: CSARANLAGDPNEQFF

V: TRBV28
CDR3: CASSLNSGRVYEQYF

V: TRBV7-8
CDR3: CASSRRRGTHYEQYF

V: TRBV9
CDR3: CASSPRVGETEAFF

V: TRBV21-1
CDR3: CASSTITNEQFF

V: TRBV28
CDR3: CASSSPAAGYYGYTF

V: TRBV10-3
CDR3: CAISGMTGDEQYF

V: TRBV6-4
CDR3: CASSEAFQRPDTQYF

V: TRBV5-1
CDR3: CASSRQDNEQFF

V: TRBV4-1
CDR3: CASSQAAGGYEQYF

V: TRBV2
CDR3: CASSSGQPTFKRELFF

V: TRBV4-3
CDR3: CASSQDLGFYSTDTQYF

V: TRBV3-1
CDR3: CASSPEREGHNEQFF

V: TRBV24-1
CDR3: CATSDWDRGRETQYF

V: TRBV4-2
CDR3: CASSPARRENGANVLTF

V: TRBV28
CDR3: CASTPSGKDYEQYF

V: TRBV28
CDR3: CASSWTGKITDTQYF

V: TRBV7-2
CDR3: CASSFGFLNEQFF

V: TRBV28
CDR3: CASASGRATAEQYF